The 14 T cell receptor beta chains reported below all come from one sample, sequenced in a study of early T cells in non-severe SARS-CoV-2 infection. TCRdb itself ran the 5' RACE reads through MiXCR, one entry per CDR3 protein. Here the sample spans tens of thousands of distinct CDR3 sequences, around 5.1% being singletons. The sequencing input was whole blood. These receptors were collected from an adult who was a healthcare worker with PCR-confirmed SARS-CoV-2 infection or an uninfected control (not recorded which).

Ten or more counts support this clonotype. The chain carries TRBV3-1 and TRBJ2-1; 7 bases are shared with TRBD1. CDR1 and CDR2 from the germline V gene are LGHDT and YNNKEL (reference sequence). J lost 10 bases, V lost 2 bases, and 5 bases had no gene match. CDR3 length: 13 amino acids. Here the CDR3 reads CASSQTDREEQFF. CDR3 DNA sequence: TGTGCCAGCAGCCAAACAGACAGGGAAGAGCAGTTCTTC.

This clonotype was counted ten times or more. DNA of the CDR3: TGTGCCAGCAGCTTGCAGCGGTACAATGAGCAGTTCTTC. Translating gives CASSLQRYNEQFF. V usage is TRBV5-4 and J usage is TRBJ2-1; maybe TRBD2 (5 bases). Per germline, CDR1 SGHNT and CDR2 YYREEE (reference sequence). The V and J ends lost 1 base and 4 bases respectively, with 6 bases between them. The CDR3 covers 13 residues.

This clonotype was counted ten times or more. The V gene is TRBV20-1, the J gene TRBJ2-1; the D is unclear. Trimming shortened V by 0 bases and J by 5 bases, and 14 bases separated the two germline ends. Germline CDR1 is DFQATT and CDR2 is SNEGSKA (reference sequence). The CDR3 runs 15 residues. The CDR3 nucleotides are TGCAGTGCTAGAGATATTAAACTACCTAACAATGAGCAGTTCTTC. This sequence encodes CSARDIKLPNNEQFF.

This clonotype came up many times. The rearrangement uses TRBV10-3 and TRBJ1-5; perhaps TRBD1 as D (5 bases). CDR1 ENHRY and CDR2 SYGVKD come from the germline V gene. This CDR3 is built from 17 residues. Deletions cut 4 bases from V and 0 bases from J, with 16 bases between. In nucleotides, the CDR3 is TGTGCCATCAGTGGGGCGGCAGGGCCATATAGCAATCAGCCCCAGCATTTT. It translates to CAISGAAGPYSNQPQHF.

This clonotype was recorded many times. The junction departs from the called germline gene at one end, perhaps through a read error. The chain joins TRBV7-7 to TRBJ2-5; 7 bases map to TRBD2. The CDR3 runs to 12 residues. Germline assignment: CDR1 SSHAT and CDR2 FNYEAQ (reference sequence). CDR3 amino acids: CASSGEQETQYF. The CDR3 region has the DNA TGTGCTAGCAGCGGGGAGCAAGAGACCCAGTACTTC.

The rearrangement uses TRBV2 and TRBJ2-3; D unresolved. The CDR3 totals 10 residues. V was clipped by 8 bases and J by 8 bases, with 8 bases between them. Germline lookup yields CDR1 SNHLY and CDR2 FYNNEI. The CDR3 here is CASSSGTQYF. CDR3 DNA sequence: TGTGCCAGCTCCTCCGGTACGCAGTATTTT.

The chain uses TRBV12-3 or TRBV12-4 and TRBJ1-2; 7 positions agree with TRBD1. This CDR3 is built from 15 residues. Unmatched junction bases numbered 10, after V lost 5 bases and J lost 4 bases. The CDR3 loop reads CASSPPKTGTYGYTF. Here the CDR3 DNA reads TGTGCCAGCAGTCCCCCCAAGACAGGGACCTATGGCTACACCTTC.

The chain joins TRBV6-6 to TRBJ2-1; no reliable D call. Germline CDR1 reads MNHNY; CDR2 reads SVGAGI (reference sequence). V was shortened by 3 bases and J by 13 bases, with 13 bases between the two germline ends. The CDR3 spans 12 residues. CDR3 region: CASSYLALPQFF. CDR3 DNA: TGTGCCAGCAGTTATTTGGCCCTCCCCCAGTTCTTC.

The CDR3 DNA is TGTGCCAGCAGCGCCCAAATCGGACAGCCGAACACCGGGGAGCTGTTTTTT. Protein sequence: CASSAQIGQPNTGELFF. The chain couples TRBV11-2 to TRBJ2-2, with a tentative D call TRBD1 (6 bases). Trimming removed 5 bases from V and 0 bases from J, with 16 bases in between. This CDR3 region has 17 residues. Per germline, CDR1 SGHAT and CDR2 FQNNGV.

The sample holds many counts of this clonotype. The V gene is TRBV4-3, the J gene TRBJ2-2; maybe TRBD1 (6 bases). Germline V gene data show CDR1 as LGHNA and CDR2 as YSLEER. This CDR3 region has 15 residues. Trimming removed 1 base from V and 5 bases from J, with 11 bases in between. This chain's CDR3 is CASSQAWGRTGELFF. The CDR3 nucleotides are TGCGCCAGCAGCCAAGCCTGGGGGCGAACCGGGGAGCTGTTTTTT.

There are many counts of this clonotype. The chain carries TRBV7-2 and TRBJ2-3; 7 bases fit TRBD2. Per the germline V gene, CDR1 is SGHTA and CDR2 is FQGNSA. There are 14 residues in the CDR3. With 1 base clipped from V and 4 bases from J, the junction kept 2 bases outside the gene matches. Here the CDR3 reads CASSLVAGADTQYF. The CDR3 coding sequence is TGTGCCAGCAGCTTAGTGGCGGGAGCAGATACGCAGTATTTT. Based on the CDR3 plus reference TRBV7-2 and TRBJ2-3, the full variable domain is GAGVSQSPSNKVTEKGKDVELRCDPISGHTALYWYRQSLGQGLEFLIYFQGNSAPDKSGLPSDRFSAERTGGSVSTLTIQRTQQEDSAVYLCASSLVAGADTQYFGPGTRLTVL.

This clonotype came up many times. The J gene is TRBJ1-1, the V gene TRBV7-9; D remains unclear. The CDR3 loop spans 13 amino acids. Trimming stripped 1 base from V and 10 bases from J, with 13 bases between. Germline-derived CDR1 and CDR2 are SEHNR and FQNEAQ (reference sequence). In nucleotides, the CDR3 is TGTGCCAGCAGCTTAGTGGTACGATGGGGAGCTTTCTTT. This gives the protein CASSLVVRWGAFF.

A few counts support this clonotype. CDR3 region: CASSSRNNEQFF. The CDR3 DNA reads TGTGCCAGCAGCTCACGGAACAATGAGCAGTTCTTC. The chain couples TRBV27 to TRBJ2-1, with no clear D. V dropped 6 bases and J dropped 5 bases, with 8 bases sitting between them. This CDR3 comprises 12 residues. Germline V lookup: CDR1 MNHEY, CDR2 SMNVEV (reference sequence).

This clonotype was detected ten times or more. The chain combines TRBV6-1 with TRBJ1-1; 9 nucleotides agree with TRBD1. The length of the CDR3 is 13 residues. V shed 7 bases and J 6 bases; nucleotides not matched to a gene: 6. Germline V gene data show CDR1 as MNHNS and CDR2 as SASEGT. This CDR3 reads CASKWDRVSEAFF. The DNA for the CDR3 is TGTGCCAGCAAATGGGACAGGGTGTCTGAAGCTTTCTTT.